Below, 6 T cell receptor beta chains from the same sample are listed, as sequenced in a study of cytomegalovirus exposure and HLA in healthy donors. Method: immunoSEQ multiplex PCR; TCRdb's copy keeps in-frame clones and lacks some. This table holds roughly 150,000 clones, approximately 90% found once. What was sequenced was PBMCs. The origin of the receptors is a man between 18 and 29 years old in good health and CMV-seronegative.

The chain combines TRBV19 with TRBJ1-5; D remains unclear. The CDR3 spans 17 residues. Germline V gives CDR1 LNHDA, CDR2 SQIVND (reference sequence). V dropped 0 bases and J dropped 0 bases, with 12 bases sitting between them. As DNA, the CDR3 is TGTGCCAGTAGTATAGAGTCGTTCAGTTATAGCAATCAGCCCCAGCATTTT. Its translation: CASSIESFSYSNQPQHF.

The chain employs TRBV5-4 and TRBJ1-2; 12 nucleotides agree with TRBD1. V was pared by 0 bases and J by 6 bases, with 6 bases of the junction left unmatched. Germline V lookup: CDR1 SGHNT, CDR2 YYREEE (reference sequence). The CDR3 is 16 residues long. The CDR3 loop reads CASSLAGGQGANGYTF. As DNA, the CDR3 is TGTGCCAGCAGCTTGGCGGGGGGACAGGGGGCAAATGGCTACACCTTC. The full variable domain, completed using reference TRBV5-4 and TRBJ1-2, is ETGVTQSPTHLIKTRGQQVTLRCSSQSGHNTVSWYQQALGQGPQFIFQYYREEENGRGNFPPRFSGLQFPNYSSELNVNALELDDSALYLCASSLAGGQGANGYTFGSGTRLTVV.

The CDR3 protein is CASRLAGGSIYEQYF. The CDR3 DNA is TGTGCCAGCAGACTAGCGGGAGGATCTATCTACGAGCAGTACTTC. This chain links TRBV5-4 with TRBJ2-7; 12 bases match TRBD2. This CDR3 region has 15 residues. V gave up 5 bases and J gave up 3 bases; unmatched junction bases: 6. Per germline, CDR1 SGHNT and CDR2 YYREEE (reference sequence).

CDR3 in amino acids: CASSLELNQPQHF. In DNA, the CDR3 is TGCGCCAGCAGCTTGGAGCTGAATCAGCCCCAGCATTTT. The chain employs TRBV5-1 and TRBJ1-5, with no clear D. This CDR3 is 13 amino acids long. Germline CDR1 and CDR2: SGHRS and YFSETQ. V was trimmed by 0 bases and J by 4 bases, leaving 5 bases between them. The variable domain in full, completed from reference TRBV5-1 and TRBJ1-5, reads KAGVTQTPRYLIKTRGQQVTLSCSPISGHRSVSWYQQTPGQGLQFLFEYFSETQRNKGNFPGRFSGRQFSNSRSEMNVSTLELGDSALYLCASSLELNQPQHFGDGTRLSIL.

The table lists this clone with a few counts. V and J are TRBV2 and TRBJ1-1; 7 nucleotides agree with TRBD1. Germline lookup yields CDR1 SNHLY and CDR2 FYNNEI. The ends lost 7 bases at V and 11 bases at J; junction bases unmatched: 13. This CDR3 is 13 amino acids long. Written as DNA, the CDR3 is TGTGCCAGCACCAATGGACAGGCTCCAGAGGCTTTCTTT. This translates into CASTNGQAPEAFF.

This chain connects TRBV6-1 to TRBJ1-2, with D unresolved. V shed 7 bases and J shed 5 bases, with 20 bases lying between them. The germline CDR1 and CDR2 sequences are MNHNS and SASEGT. There are 15 residues in the CDR3. The CDR3 DNA reads as TGTGCCAGCAACCGAATGGGCCTCCTGATTTATGGCTACACCTTC. Translation: CASNRMGLLIYGYTF.